Following are 31 T cell receptor beta chains from one sample sequenced in a study of blood T cell repertoires in COVID-19. Some clones are missing from TCRdb's copy, which holds only in-frame ones; the method was immunoSEQ multiplex PCR. The repertoire holds about 190,000 clones, with around 85% as singletons. The specimen was peripheral blood. Receptors originate from a man aged 30 to 39 with acute or convalescent COVID-19.

The J gene is TRBJ1-4, the V gene TRBV5-1, with TRBD1 as a possible D gene (5 bases). This CDR3 contains 14 residues. The V end lost 1 base, the J end lost 7 bases, and 11 bases lay between the germline ends. Germline loops: CDR1 SGHRS, CDR2 YFSETQ. The CDR3 coding sequence is TGCGCCAGCAGCTTGACGCAGGGCCGTGAAAAACTGTTTTTT. It specifies CASSLTQGREKLFF. Full variable domain (missing parts from reference TRBV5-1 and TRBJ1-4): KAGVTQTPRYLIKTRGQQVTLSCSPISGHRSVSWYQQTPGQGLQFLFEYFSETQRNKGNFPGRFSGRQFSNSRSEMNVSTLELGDSALYLCASSLTQGREKLFFGSGTQLSVL.

J is TRBJ1-2 and V is TRBV28; 7 positions agree with TRBD1. This CDR3 region has 17 residues. V lost 3 bases, J lost 4 bases, and 14 bases stayed unmatched. Looked up from germline, CDR1 is MDHEN and CDR2 is SYDVKM. The CDR3 loop is CASSFPGQVFTSYGYTF. The CDR3, as DNA: TGTGCCAGCAGTTTTCCAGGACAGGTCTTCACTAGCTATGGCTACACCTTC.

The chain carries TRBV28 and TRBJ2-3, with D maybe TRBD2 (5 bases). Looked up from germline, CDR1 is MDHEN and CDR2 is SYDVKM. Trimming cost V 5 bases and J 5 bases, with 11 bases left between them. CDR3 length equals 13 residues. The CDR3 nucleotides are TGTGCCAGCAGTACCACACTAGAAGATACGCAGTATTTT. Translation: CASSTTLEDTQYF.

The genes are TRBV6-6 and TRBJ2-7; 8 bases map to TRBD2. The CDR3 runs to 14 residues. Germline V CDR1 and CDR2: MNHNY, SVGAGI (reference sequence). The V gene end was trimmed by 7 bases and the J gene end by 6 bases; junction bases not matched to a gene: 11. CDR3: CASNGGGGLGEQYF. Here the CDR3 DNA reads TGTGCCAGCAATGGCGGCGGGGGGTTGGGCGAGCAGTACTTC.

V and J are TRBV7-8 and TRBJ2-7; weak D call: TRBD2 (5 bases). Per the germline V gene, CDR1 is SGHVS and CDR2 is FQNEAQ. This CDR3 is built from 13 residues. V gave up 5 bases and J gave up 3 bases, with 11 bases separating them. CDR3 region: CASSANRDYEQYF. The CDR3 DNA sequence: TGTGCCAGCAGCGCAAACCGGGACTACGAGCAGTACTTC.

The rearrangement uses TRBV27 and TRBJ1-2, with D possibly matching TRBD1 (6 bases). Trimming shortened V by 6 bases and J by 3 bases, and 11 bases separated the two germline ends. From germline, CDR1 is MNHEY and CDR2 SMNVEV (reference sequence). The CDR3 loop spans 13 amino acids. CDR3 nucleotides: TGTGCCAGCAGAGAGAACAGGGACTATGGCTACACCTTC. As protein: CASRENRDYGYTF.

This chain joins TRBV27 and TRBJ2-2, with 8 bases matching TRBD1. The germline V gene encodes CDR1 MNHEY and CDR2 SMNVEV (reference sequence). Trimming removed 3 bases from V and 5 bases from J; junction bases left unmatched: 2. The CDR3 is 14 residues long. CDR3 sequence (DNA): TGTGCCAGCAGTTTCGACAGGGGTACCGGGGAGCTGTTTTTT. Translated, it gives CASSFDRGTGELFF.

V gene TRBV6-5 combines with J gene TRBJ2-7, with D perhaps TRBD1 or TRBD2 (8 bases each). Trimming took 6 bases from V and 4 from J, leaving 19 bases between them. Germline CDR1 MNHEY, CDR2 SVGAGI. There are 15 residues in the CDR3. This chain's CDR3 is CASSYGGGQVYEQYF. CDR3 in DNA: TGTGCCAGCAGCTACGGGGGGGGACAGGTATACGAGCAGTACTTC.

V and J are TRBV7-9 and TRBJ1-5; weak D call: TRBD1 (5 bases). Germline loops: CDR1 SEHNR, CDR2 FQNEAQ (reference sequence). This CDR3 comprises 18 residues. Trimming took 1 base from V and 4 from J, leaving 20 bases between them. CDR3 in amino acids: CASSLVGRARGGNQPQHF. In DNA, the CDR3 is TGTGCCAGCAGCTTAGTTGGTCGGGCGCGGGGGGGAAATCAGCCCCAGCATTTT.

The chain couples TRBV5-5 to TRBJ1-2; unclear D gene. Germline V lookup: CDR1 SGHKS, CDR2 YYEKEE (reference sequence). V lost 3 bases to trimming and J lost 4 bases, with 22 bases between them. CDR3 length: 17 residues. CDR3 amino acids: CASSSQSVGAVSYGYTF. DNA of the CDR3: TGTGCCAGCAGCTCCCAGTCCGTTGGAGCGGTAAGCTATGGCTACACCTTC. Complete variable domain (other parts from reference TRBV5-5 and TRBJ1-2): DAGVTQSPTHLIKTRGQQVTLRCSPISGHKSVSWYQQVLGQGPQFIFQYYEKEERGRGNFPDRFSARQFPNYSSELNVNALLLGDSALYLCASSSQSVGAVSYGYTFGSGTRLTVV.

The chain joins TRBV7-6 to TRBJ1-4; D call uncertain. The CDR3 is made up of 14 amino acids. From germline, CDR1 is SGHVS and CDR2 FNYEAQ. Trimming took 4 bases from V and 8 from J, leaving 14 bases between them. CDR3 sequence (DNA): TGTGCCAGCAGCTCACAAGGACTCGGCGAAAAACTGTTTTTT. This translates into CASSSQGLGEKLFF.

The CDR3 here is CAISEGQGYGYTF. The CDR3 DNA reads as TGTGCCATCAGTGAGGGGCAGGGCTATGGCTACACCTTC. The genes are TRBV10-3 and TRBJ1-2; possible D gene TRBD1, 5 bases. The CDR3 consists of 13 residues. Trimming removed 2 bases from V and 4 bases from J, with 8 bases in between. CDR1 ENHRY and CDR2 SYGVKD come from the germline V gene.

V gene TRBV28 combines with J gene TRBJ2-5; TRBD2 matches at 12 bases. V lost 2 bases and J lost 0; bases outside the gene matches: 7. Germline V gives CDR1 MDHEN, CDR2 SYDVKM. The CDR3 loop spans 18 amino acids. In DNA, the CDR3 is TGTGCCAGCAGTTTAGTTGGGGGACTAGCGGGCTACCAAGAGACCCAGTACTTC. Translation: CASSLVGGLAGYQETQYF.

The chain is built from TRBV7-6 and TRBJ2-1; 16 nucleotides agree with TRBD2. The length of the CDR3 is 19 residues. J lost 3 bases, V lost 4 bases, and 9 bases had no gene match. Germline V gives CDR1 SGHVS, CDR2 FNYEAQ. CDR3: CASSSSGTSGGAFYNEQFF. The DNA of the CDR3 is TGTGCCAGCAGCTCTTCCGGGACTAGCGGGGGGGCCTTCTACAATGAGCAGTTCTTC.

The chain uses TRBV19 and TRBJ2-1, with 7 bases identical to TRBD2. The ends lost 7 bases at V and 2 bases at J; junction bases unmatched: 5. Germline V gene data show CDR1 as LNHDA and CDR2 as SQIVND (reference sequence). There are 14 residues in the CDR3. In DNA, the CDR3 is TGTGCCAGTAAAGATGGGAGGGCCTACAATGAGCAGTTCTTC. Its translation: CASKDGRAYNEQFF.

This clone turned up a few times. This chain joins TRBV9 and TRBJ1-5; 8 bases match TRBD1. The CDR3 has 16 amino acids. V dropped 0 bases and J dropped 7; count of bases not matched to a gene: 9. Looked up from germline, CDR1 is SGDLS and CDR2 is YYNGEE. In DNA, the CDR3 is TGTGCCAGCAGCGTAGCGACAGGGGTTTTAGGGCAGCCCCAGCATTTT. Its protein is CASSVATGVLGQPQHF.

This chain uses TRBV30 with TRBJ2-7; D may be TRBD2 (5 bases). Trimming shortened V by 0 bases and J by 0 bases, and 12 bases separated the two germline ends. This CDR3 has 15 amino acids. In germline, CDR1 is GTSNPN, CDR2 SVGIG (reference sequence). This CDR3 is CAWSVWAGSSYEQYF. CDR3 nucleotide sequence: TGTGCCTGGAGTGTATGGGCGGGTAGCTCCTACGAGCAGTACTTC.

The rearrangement joins TRBV7-2 to TRBJ2-3; D is possibly TRBD2 (7 bases). Germline V gene data show CDR1 as SGHTA and CDR2 as FQGNSA. V shed 5 bases and J shed 2 bases, with 14 bases lying between them. The CDR3 extends over 15 amino acids. The CDR3 reads CASSDRGAPTDTQYF. Written as DNA, the CDR3 is TGTGCCAGCAGCGACCGGGGGGCCCCCACAGATACGCAGTATTTT.

The chain couples TRBV29-1 to TRBJ1-2; 7 bases are a match to TRBD1. Trimming took 5 bases from V and 4 from J; bases not matched to a gene: 13. The CDR3 is 15 amino acids. Germline CDR1 and CDR2: SQVTM and ANQGSEA. This CDR3 is CSVLVIQTGIYGYTF. Written as DNA, the CDR3 is TGCAGCGTTTTAGTGATCCAGACAGGGATCTATGGCTACACCTTC.

The V and J genes are TRBV5-4 and TRBJ2-3; TRBD1 matches 7 bases. The CDR3 consists of 20 residues. After removal of 1 base from V and 2 bases from J, the junction contained 19 bases not matched to a gene. CDR1 is SGHNT and CDR2 is YYREEE in the germline V gene (reference sequence). CDR3 coding DNA: TGTGCCAGCAGCTTGACTAGGGGGATGACAGGGCGATTGACCACAGATACGCAGTATTTT. Translated, it gives CASSLTRGMTGRLTTDTQYF.

The chain is built from TRBV11-1 and TRBJ1-2; 7 bases are a match to TRBD1. The CDR3 runs 13 residues. V shed 3 bases and J 4 bases; nucleotides not matched to a gene: 2. Germline assignment: CDR1 SGHAT and CDR2 FQDESV (reference sequence). CDR3 nucleotide sequence: TGTGCCAGCAGCTTTGGACAGGCCTATGGCTACACCTTC. Its translation: CASSFGQAYGYTF. The full variable domain, with the rest looked up from reference TRBV11-1 and TRBJ1-2, is EAEVAQSPRYKITEKSQAVAFWCDPISGHATLYWYRQILGQGPELLVQFQDESVVDDSQLPKDRFSAERLKGVDSTLKIQPAELGDSAMYLCASSFGQAYGYTFGSGTRLTVV.

The V and J genes are TRBV7-3 and TRBJ1-2; 10 bases agree with TRBD1. Germline values: CDR1 SGHTA, CDR2 FQGTGA. The CDR3 totals 14 residues. Losses at the gene ends were 5 bases for V and 6 bases for J; bases not matched to a gene: 6. In DNA, the CDR3 is TGTGCCAGCAGCCCACCCGGGACAGGGGATGGCTACACCTTC. Encoded protein: CASSPPGTGDGYTF.

The chain carries TRBV11-2 and TRBJ2-3; 9 bases agree with TRBD1. The J segment lost 4 bases and the V segment lost 5 bases, leaving 10 bases of the junction unmatched. The germline CDR1 and CDR2 sequences are SGHAT and FQNNGV. This CDR3 has 16 amino acids. The CDR3 loop reads CASSPGDRVHSDTQYF. The DNA of the CDR3 is TGTGCCAGCAGCCCTGGGGACAGGGTTCATTCAGATACGCAGTATTTT.

The chain uses TRBV6-5 and TRBJ2-1; 7 bases are shared with TRBD1. CDR3 length: 14 amino acids. The V segment lost 5 bases and the J segment 5 bases; nucleotides outside the gene matches: 6. Germline CDR1 reads MNHEY; CDR2 reads SVGAGI. The CDR3 sequence is CASSRQGADNEQFF. In DNA form, the CDR3 reads TGTGCCAGCAGTCGACAGGGAGCGGACAATGAGCAGTTCTTC.

CDR3 nucleotides: TGTGCCAGCAGCTTAACTACAGGGGAAAACTATGGCTACACCTTC. The encoded protein is CASSLTTGENYGYTF. The chain couples TRBV7-8 to TRBJ1-2; 7 bases match TRBD1. In germline, CDR1 is SGHVS, CDR2 FQNEAQ. Trimming took 2 bases from V and 2 from J; bases not matched to a gene: 5. This CDR3 spans 15 amino acids.

The rearrangement uses TRBV9 and TRBJ2-6; TRBD1 matches 9 bases. Trimming removed 0 bases from V and 1 base from J; junction bases left unmatched: 2. In germline, CDR1 is SGDLS, CDR2 YYNGEE. CDR3 size: 17 residues. The CDR3 here is CASSVVGQGSGANVLTF. The CDR3 DNA is TGTGCCAGCAGCGTAGTTGGACAGGGGTCTGGGGCCAACGTCCTGACTTTC.

This clone was seen once. The CDR3 DNA reads TGTGCCAGCAGCTCTAAGGACAGTTCCTATAATTCACCCCTCCACTTT. Protein: CASSSKDSSYNSPLHF. The V and J genes are TRBV5-6 and TRBJ1-6; maybe TRBD1 (6 bases). Germline V gene sequence: CDR1 SGHDT, CDR2 YYEEEE. The length of the CDR3 is 16 residues. V was pared by 3 bases and J by 1 base, with 11 bases between. The entire variable domain, with the rest obtained from reference TRBV5-6 and TRBJ1-6, is as follows: DAGVTQSPTHLIKTRGQQVTLRCSPKSGHDTVSWYQQALGQGPQFIFQYYEEEERQRGNFPDRFSGHQFPNYSSELNVNALLLGDSALYLCASSSKDSSYNSPLHFGNGTRLTVT.

The chain employs TRBV6-5 and TRBJ2-7; tentative D call: TRBD1 (7 bases). This CDR3 contains 15 residues. With 6 bases removed from V and 2 bases from J, the gap between germline ends came to 17 bases. Looked up from germline, CDR1 is MNHEY and CDR2 is SVGAGI. The DNA for the CDR3 is TGTGCCAGCAGCCGCGGGGACAGAGAAACCTACGAGCAGTACTTC. Amino acids: CASSRGDRETYEQYF.

This rearrangement joins TRBV5-1 to TRBJ2-5, with 10 nucleotides matching TRBD2. This CDR3 spans 16 amino acids. The germline V gene has CDR1 SGHRS and CDR2 YFSETQ. After removal of 1 base from V and 1 base from J, the junction contained 4 bases not matched to a gene. CDR3 nucleotides: TGCGCCAGCAGCTTGAAGCGGGAGGGGGGCCAAGAGACCCAGTACTTC. It translates to CASSLKREGGQETQYF.

The chain is built from TRBV11-2 and TRBJ2-1; 11 bases fit TRBD2. Germline CDR1 and CDR2: SGHAT and FQNNGV. The V segment lost 5 bases and the J segment 5 bases; nucleotides outside the gene matches: 5. The CDR3 has 15 amino acids. CDR3 nucleotides: TGTGCCAGCAGCCTAGCGGGGGGACTTAACAATGAGCAGTTCTTC. Amino acids: CASSLAGGLNNEQFF. The full variable domain, in which reference TRBV11-2 and TRBJ2-1 provide the parts outside the CDR3, is EAGVAQSPRYKIIEKRQSVAFWCNPISGHATLYWYQQILGQGPKLLIQFQNNGVVDDSQLPKDRFSAERLKGVDSTLKIQPAKLEDSAVYLCASSLAGGLNNEQFFGPGTRLTVL.

This clone showed up just once. This chain connects TRBV5-1 to TRBJ2-3, with TRBD2 identical over 11 bases. This CDR3 has 18 residues. Trimming at V came to 4 bases and at J to 2 bases, leaving 12 bases not matched to a gene. Germline CDR1 reads SGHRS; CDR2 reads YFSETQ. The CDR3 nucleotides read TGCGCCAGCAGCGCCCGTCCGAGTAGCGGGGGGGCCACAGATACGCAGTATTTT. This translates into CASSARPSSGGATDTQYF.